The rows below give T cell receptor beta chains drawn from one sample of a study of blood T cell repertoires in COVID-19. TCRdb's copy holds only in-frame clones and misses some; the assay was immunoSEQ multiplex PCR. The sample has about 71,000 clones; around 85% are singletons. Sequencing used peripheral blood. The receptors shown here come from a man aged 80 or over with acute or convalescent COVID-19. Each CDR3 is given without its conserved first and last residue. The order of the fields is V gene, J gene, clone size, D gene, CDR3 protein. The D gene is left open where the match is weak. The size entry is marked missing in some rows and otherwise reads once, few, many or a size class.

>TRBV20-1|TRBJ2-5|-|-
SASSSGTHNQETQY
>TRBV7-2|TRBJ2-7|-|-
ASSSPPGDYEQY
>TRBV5-1|TRBJ1-5|-|TRBD1
ASSPGTEDQPQH
>TRBV19|TRBJ1-5|-|-
ASSISDRSNQPQH
>TRBV6-2/TRBV6-3|TRBJ2-3|once|TRBD2
ASSKGLRLAGGPTGTDTQY
>TRBV10-1|TRBJ2-7|-|TRBD2
ASSGRQAGGPREQY
>TRBV30|TRBJ1-3|-|-
AWTRGPTDAGNTIY
>TRBV7-2|TRBJ1-2|-|-
AGGVQIYGYT
>TRBV2|TRBJ1-2|-|-
ASSETGRSPNYGYT
>TRBV5-6|TRBJ2-3|-|-
ASSLPSTDTQY
>TRBV5-5|TRBJ1-1|few|-
ASSGQKNTEAF
>TRBV6-5|TRBJ1-3|-|TRBD1
ASRDRAYTIY
>TRBV7-2|TRBJ2-5|-|TRBD1
ASSPGTGNDGTY
>TRBV5-6|TRBJ1-4|-|TRBD1
ASSWGQGATTNEKLF
>TRBV5-1|TRBJ2-2|-|-
ASRQETGELF
>TRBV11-3|TRBJ2-5|-|-
ASSLRQGGAETQY
>TRBV28|TRBJ2-7|-|TRBD1
ASSFSWTGEVNEQY
>TRBV5-1|TRBJ2-7|-|-
ASSLVAMYEQY
>TRBV19|TRBJ1-1|-|TRBD1
ASSVTGQGNTEAF
>TRBV19|TRBJ1-5|-|-
ASSIIRSGEGNQPQH
>TRBV11-2|TRBJ1-2|-|TRBD1
ASTKGTVNYGYT
>TRBV30|TRBJ1-5|once|-
AWRTGQPNQPQH
>TRBV6-2/TRBV6-3|TRBJ2-3|once|TRBD2
ASSYPGLTDTQY
>TRBV19|TRBJ2-5|-|TRBD1
ASSLDRAQETQY
>TRBV10-3|TRBJ2-5|once|TRBD2
AISELAGGQETQY
>TRBV7-2|TRBJ2-1|-|TRBD2
ASSFSGESSYNEQF
>TRBV5-6|TRBJ2-7|-|-
ASSTDLTGEQY
>TRBV28|TRBJ1-1|-|TRBD1
ASSGTARETEAF
>TRBV5-1|TRBJ2-5|-|-
ASSLDQGRETQY
>TRBV6-2/TRBV6-3|TRBJ2-7|-|-
ASSYQIRGTYEQY
>TRBV28|TRBJ1-3|-|-
ASRKSSGNTIY
>TRBV25-1|TRBJ2-7|-|TRBD1
ASSGTGGIEY
>TRBV7-2|TRBJ2-2|-|TRBD1
ASSATGGDTGELF
>TRBV7-2|TRBJ2-3|-|TRBD2
ASSFLPRAGRSTDTQY
>TRBV7-9|TRBJ1-1|-|TRBD1
ASSPRLTGAAEAF
>TRBV5-1|TRBJ2-7|-|-
ASSFLPSGEFPYEQY
>TRBV5-1|TRBJ2-6|-|TRBD1
ASRRQGASGANVLT
>TRBV6-5|TRBJ2-7|-|TRBD1
ASSSGTGTQY
>TRBV5-1|TRBJ2-2|-|TRBD2
ASSRDGGRTGELF
>TRBV30|TRBJ2-7|-|TRBD1
AWSAEDRDPYEQY